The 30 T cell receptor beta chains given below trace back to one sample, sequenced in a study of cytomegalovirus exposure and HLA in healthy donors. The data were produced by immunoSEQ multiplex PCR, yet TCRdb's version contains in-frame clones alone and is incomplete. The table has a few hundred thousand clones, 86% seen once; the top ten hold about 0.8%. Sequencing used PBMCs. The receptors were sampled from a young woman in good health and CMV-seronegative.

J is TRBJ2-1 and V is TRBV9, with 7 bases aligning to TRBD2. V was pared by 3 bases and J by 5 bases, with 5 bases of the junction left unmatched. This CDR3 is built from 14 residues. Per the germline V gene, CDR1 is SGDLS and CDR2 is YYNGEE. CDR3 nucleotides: TGTGCCAGCAGCGCCAGCGGGGCAAACAATGAGCAGTTCTTC. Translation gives CASSASGANNEQFF.

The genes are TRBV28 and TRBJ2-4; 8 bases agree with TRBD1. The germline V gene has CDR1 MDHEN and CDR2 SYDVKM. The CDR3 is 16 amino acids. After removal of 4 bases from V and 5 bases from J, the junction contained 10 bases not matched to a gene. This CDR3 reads CASSWDRPYGENIQYF. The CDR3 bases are TGTGCCAGCAGTTGGGACAGGCCCTACGGGGAAAACATTCAGTACTTC.

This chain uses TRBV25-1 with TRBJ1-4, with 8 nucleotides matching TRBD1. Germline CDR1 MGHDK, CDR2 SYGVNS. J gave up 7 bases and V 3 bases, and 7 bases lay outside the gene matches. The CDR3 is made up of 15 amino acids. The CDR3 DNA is TGTGCCAGCAGTGATTCAGGGGGCGCGGTTGAAAAACTGTTTTTT. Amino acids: CASSDSGGAVEKLFF.

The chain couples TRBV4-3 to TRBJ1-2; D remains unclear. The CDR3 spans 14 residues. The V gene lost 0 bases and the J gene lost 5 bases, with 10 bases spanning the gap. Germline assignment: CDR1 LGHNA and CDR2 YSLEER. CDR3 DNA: TGCGCCAGCAGCCAAGACGGCAACGGGTATGGCTACACCTTC. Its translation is CASSQDGNGYGYTF.

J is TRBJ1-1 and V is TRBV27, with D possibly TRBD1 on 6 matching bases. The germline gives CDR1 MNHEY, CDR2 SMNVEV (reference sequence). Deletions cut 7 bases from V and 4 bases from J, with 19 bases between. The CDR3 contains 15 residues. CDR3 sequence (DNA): TGTGCCAGCACCCCCGGTTTAAGGGGGAGCACTGAAGCTTTCTTT. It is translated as CASTPGLRGSTEAFF.

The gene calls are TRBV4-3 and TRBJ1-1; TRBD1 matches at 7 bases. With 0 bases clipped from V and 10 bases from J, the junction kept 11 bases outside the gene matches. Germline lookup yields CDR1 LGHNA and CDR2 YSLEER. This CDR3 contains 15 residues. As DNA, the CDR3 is TGCGCCAGCAGCCAAGATCAAGAGGGGGCGAGAGGAGCTTTCTTT. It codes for CASSQDQEGARGAFF.

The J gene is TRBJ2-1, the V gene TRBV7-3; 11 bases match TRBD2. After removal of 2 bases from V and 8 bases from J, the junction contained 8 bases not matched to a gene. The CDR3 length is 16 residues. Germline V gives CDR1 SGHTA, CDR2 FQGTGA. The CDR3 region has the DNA TGTGCCAGCAGCTTAGGGTTAGCGGGAGGGCGCGATGAGCAGTTCTTC. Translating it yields CASSLGLAGGRDEQFF.

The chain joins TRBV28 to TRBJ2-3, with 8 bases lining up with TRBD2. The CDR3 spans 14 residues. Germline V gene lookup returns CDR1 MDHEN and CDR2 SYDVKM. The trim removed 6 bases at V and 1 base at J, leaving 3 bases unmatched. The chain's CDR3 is CASSGLAGTDTQYF. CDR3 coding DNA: TGTGCCAGCAGCGGACTAGCCGGCACAGATACGCAGTATTTT.

The CDR3 DNA follows: TGCGCCAGCAGCCTCGGGACTAGCGGGGGTTCTTACGAGCAGTACTTC. This gives the protein CASSLGTSGGSYEQYF. The chain uses TRBV4-1 and TRBJ2-7, with 14 bases lining up with TRBD2. Trimming removed 4 bases from V and 4 bases from J; junction bases left unmatched: 6. Germline CDR1 reads MGHRA; CDR2 reads YSYEKL. This CDR3 has 16 residues.

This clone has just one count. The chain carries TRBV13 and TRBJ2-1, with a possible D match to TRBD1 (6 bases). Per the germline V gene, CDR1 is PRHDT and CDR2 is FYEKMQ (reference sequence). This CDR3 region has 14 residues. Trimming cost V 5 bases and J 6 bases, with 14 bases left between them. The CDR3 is CASSPRQVRNEQFF. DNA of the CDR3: TGTGCCAGCAGCCCGCGACAGGTCCGCAATGAGCAGTTCTTC.

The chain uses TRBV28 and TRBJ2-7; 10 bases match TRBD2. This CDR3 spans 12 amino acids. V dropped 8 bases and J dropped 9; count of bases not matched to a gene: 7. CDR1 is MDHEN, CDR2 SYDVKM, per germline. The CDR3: CASCTGTSVQYF. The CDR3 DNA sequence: TGTGCCAGCTGTACCGGGACTAGCGTGCAGTACTTC.

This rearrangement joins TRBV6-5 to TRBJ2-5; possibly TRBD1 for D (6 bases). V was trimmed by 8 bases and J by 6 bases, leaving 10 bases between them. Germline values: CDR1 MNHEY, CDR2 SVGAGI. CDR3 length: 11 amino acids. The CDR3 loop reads CASHRGKTQYF. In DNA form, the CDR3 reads TGTGCCAGCCATAGGGGGAAGACCCAGTACTTC.

This CDR3 is CASSQDNRDFYGYTF. The CDR3 DNA is TGCGCCAGCAGCCAGGACAACAGGGATTTCTATGGCTACACCTTC. The V call is TRBV4-1, the J call TRBJ1-2, with a possible D match to TRBD1 (6 bases). This CDR3 contains 15 residues. CDR1 and CDR2 from the germline V gene are MGHRA and YSYEKL. The germline V and J ends were trimmed by 3 bases and 4 bases, with 15 bases remaining between them.

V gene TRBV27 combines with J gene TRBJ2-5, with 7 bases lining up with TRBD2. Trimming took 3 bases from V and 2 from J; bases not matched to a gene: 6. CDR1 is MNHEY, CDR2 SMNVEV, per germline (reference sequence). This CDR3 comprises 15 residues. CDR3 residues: CASSFIAGTQETQYF. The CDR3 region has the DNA TGTGCCAGCAGTTTCATAGCGGGTACACAAGAGACCCAGTACTTC.

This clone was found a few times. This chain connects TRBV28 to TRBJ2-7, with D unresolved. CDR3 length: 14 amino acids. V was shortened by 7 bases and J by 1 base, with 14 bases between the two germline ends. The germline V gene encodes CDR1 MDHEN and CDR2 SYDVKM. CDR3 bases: TGTGCCAGCACCGACATAGGATCTTCCTACGAGCAGTACTTC. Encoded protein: CASTDIGSSYEQYF. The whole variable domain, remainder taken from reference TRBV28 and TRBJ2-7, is DVKVTQSSRYLVKRTGEKVFLECVQDMDHENMFWYRQDPGLGLRLIYFSYDVKMKEKGDIPEGYSVSREKKERFSLILESASTNQTSMYLCASTDIGSSYEQYFGPGTRLTVT.

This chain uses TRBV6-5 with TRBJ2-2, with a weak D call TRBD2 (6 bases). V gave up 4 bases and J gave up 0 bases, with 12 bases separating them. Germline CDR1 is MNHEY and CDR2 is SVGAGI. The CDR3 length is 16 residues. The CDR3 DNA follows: TGTGCCAGCAGTTCACTTAGCGGAGCGAACACCGGGGAGCTGTTTTTT. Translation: CASSSLSGANTGELFF.

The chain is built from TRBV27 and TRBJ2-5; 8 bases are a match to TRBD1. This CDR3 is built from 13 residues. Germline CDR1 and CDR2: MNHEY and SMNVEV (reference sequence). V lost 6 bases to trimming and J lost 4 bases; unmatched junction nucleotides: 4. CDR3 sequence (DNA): TGTGCCAGCAGCCGACAGGGGCGAGAGACCCAGTACTTC. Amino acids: CASSRQGRETQYF.

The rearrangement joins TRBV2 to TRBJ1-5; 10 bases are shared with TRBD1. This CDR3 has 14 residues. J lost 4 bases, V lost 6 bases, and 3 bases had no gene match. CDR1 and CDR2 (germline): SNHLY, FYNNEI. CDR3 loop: CASSGTGANQPQHF. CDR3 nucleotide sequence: TGTGCCAGCAGCGGGACAGGGGCTAATCAGCCCCAGCATTTT.

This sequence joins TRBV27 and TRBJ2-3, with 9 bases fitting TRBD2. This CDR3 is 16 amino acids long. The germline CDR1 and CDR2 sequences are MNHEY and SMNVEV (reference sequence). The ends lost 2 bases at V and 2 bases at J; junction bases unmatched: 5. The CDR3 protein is CASSLQLAGPTDTQYF. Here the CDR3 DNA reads TGTGCCAGCAGTTTACAACTAGCGGGTCCCACAGATACGCAGTATTTT.

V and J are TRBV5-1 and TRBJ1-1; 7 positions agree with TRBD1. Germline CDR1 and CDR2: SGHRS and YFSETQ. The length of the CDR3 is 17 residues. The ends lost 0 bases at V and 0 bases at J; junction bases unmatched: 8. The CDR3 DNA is TGCGCCAGCAGCTTGGCACCGGGACAGAGCCTGAACACTGAAGCTTTCTTT. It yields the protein CASSLAPGQSLNTEAFF.

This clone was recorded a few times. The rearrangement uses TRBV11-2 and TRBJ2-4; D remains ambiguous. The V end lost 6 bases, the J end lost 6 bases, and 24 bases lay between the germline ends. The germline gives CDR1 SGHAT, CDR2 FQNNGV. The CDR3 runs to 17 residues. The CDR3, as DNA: TGTGCCAGCAGGAACTTAGTCGAGTATAACCAAGCAAACATTCAGTACTTC. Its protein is CASRNLVEYNQANIQYF.

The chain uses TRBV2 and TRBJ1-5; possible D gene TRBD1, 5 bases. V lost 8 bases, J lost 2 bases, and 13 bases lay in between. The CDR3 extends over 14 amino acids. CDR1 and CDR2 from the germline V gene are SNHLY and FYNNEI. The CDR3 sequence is CASGRGGGNQPQHF. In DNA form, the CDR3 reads TGTGCCAGCGGTCGGGGGGGAGGCAATCAGCCCCAGCATTTT.

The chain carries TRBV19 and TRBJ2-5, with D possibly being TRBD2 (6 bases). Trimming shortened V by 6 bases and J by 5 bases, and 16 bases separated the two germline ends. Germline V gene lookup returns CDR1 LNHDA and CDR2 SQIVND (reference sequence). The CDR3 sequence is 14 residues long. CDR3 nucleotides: TGTGCCAGTAGCCCGCGGGCGGGGAGGGAGACCCAGTACTTC. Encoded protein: CASSPRAGRETQYF.

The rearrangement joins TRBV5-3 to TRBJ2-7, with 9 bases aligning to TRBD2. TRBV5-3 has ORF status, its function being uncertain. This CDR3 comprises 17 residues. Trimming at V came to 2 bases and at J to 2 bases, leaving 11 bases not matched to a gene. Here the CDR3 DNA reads TGTGCCAGAAGCTTAGGAAGCGGGAGGCCCGACACCTACGAGCAGTACTTC. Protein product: CARSLGSGRPDTYEQYF.

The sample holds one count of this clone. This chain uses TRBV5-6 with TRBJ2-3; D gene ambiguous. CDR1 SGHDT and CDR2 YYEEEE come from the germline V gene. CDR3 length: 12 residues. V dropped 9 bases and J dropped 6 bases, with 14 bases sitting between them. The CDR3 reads CATHGQSDTQYF. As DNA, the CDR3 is TGTGCCACCCATGGGCAATCGGATACGCAGTATTTT.

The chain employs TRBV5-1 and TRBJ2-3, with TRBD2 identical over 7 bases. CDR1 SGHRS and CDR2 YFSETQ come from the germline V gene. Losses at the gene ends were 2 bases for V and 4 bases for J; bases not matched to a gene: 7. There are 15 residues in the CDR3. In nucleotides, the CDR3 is TGCGCCAGCAGCTTCGGCGGGGCGGGAGCAGATACGCAGTATTTT. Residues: CASSFGGAGADTQYF. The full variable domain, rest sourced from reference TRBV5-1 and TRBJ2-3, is KAGVTQTPRYLIKTRGQQVTLSCSPISGHRSVSWYQQTPGQGLQFLFEYFSETQRNKGNFPGRFSGRQFSNSRSEMNVSTLELGDSALYLCASSFGGAGADTQYFGPGTRLTVL.

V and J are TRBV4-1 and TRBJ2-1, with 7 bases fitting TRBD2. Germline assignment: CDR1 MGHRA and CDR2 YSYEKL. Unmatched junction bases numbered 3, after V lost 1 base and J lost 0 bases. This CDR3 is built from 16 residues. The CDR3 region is CASSQVGGSSYNEQFF. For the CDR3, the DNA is TGCGCCAGCAGCCAAGTCGGGGGGAGCTCCTACAATGAGCAGTTCTTC.

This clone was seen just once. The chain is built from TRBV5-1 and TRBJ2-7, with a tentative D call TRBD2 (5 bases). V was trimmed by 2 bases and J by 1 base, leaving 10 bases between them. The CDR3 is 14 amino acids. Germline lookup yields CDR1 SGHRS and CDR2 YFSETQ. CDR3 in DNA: TGCGCCAGCAGCTTTGCGGGCCGATCCTACGAGCAGTACTTC. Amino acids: CASSFAGRSYEQYF.

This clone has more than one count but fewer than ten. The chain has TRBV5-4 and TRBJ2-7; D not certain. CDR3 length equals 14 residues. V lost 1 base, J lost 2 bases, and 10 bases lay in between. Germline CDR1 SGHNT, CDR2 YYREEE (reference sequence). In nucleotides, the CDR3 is TGTGCCAGCAGCTTGTTTCGGGTTCCCTACGAGCAGTACTTC. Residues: CASSLFRVPYEQYF.

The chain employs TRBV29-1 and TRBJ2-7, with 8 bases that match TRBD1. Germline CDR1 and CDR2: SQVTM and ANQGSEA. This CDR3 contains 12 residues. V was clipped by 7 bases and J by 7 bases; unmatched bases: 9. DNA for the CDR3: TGCAGCGCGAGCCGACAGGGGAGGGAGCAGTACTTC. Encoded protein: CSASRQGREQYF.